The entry below describes one TCR beta chain. These data belong to a study of neoadjuvant anti-PD-1 for oral cavity cancer. Overall study context: Patients without progression got a fourth dose around day 43.

The time point was: after neoadjuvant nivolumab, at surgical resection. Using immunoSEQ multiplex PCR, the repertoire was profiled, and TCRdb retains in-frame clones only, with some absent. This repertoire shows about 68,000 clones, roughly 81% found once; its top ten account for about 3.4%. Losses at the gene ends were 1 base for V and 4 bases for J; bases not matched to a gene: 11. Germline lookup yields CDR1 SGDLS and CDR2 YYNGEE. CDR3 size: 18 residues. This chain links TRBV9 with TRBJ2-2; TRBD2 matches 9 bases. Sample: PBMCs, taken after nivolumab (anti-PD-1) treatment. This sequence was found in a person between 40 and 85 years old with oral cavity squamous cell carcinoma. The CDR3 DNA follows: TGTGCCAGCAGCGTATCGAGGCGGGAGGGCCAGGGCACCGGGGAGCTGTTTTTT. It is translated as CASSVSRREGQGTGELFF.